This T cell receptor (beta chain) was sequenced in a study of control samples from healthy donors and cancer patients. Germline values: CDR1 MNHEY, CDR2 SVGAGI. The CDR3 runs to 13 residues. Trimming removed 6 bases at V and 3 bases at J, with 12 bases between. Profiling relied on immunoSEQ multiplex PCR, and the TCRdb table lists in-frame clones only, not all of them. The sample has some 200,000 clones, 90% to 95% seen once. This clone was seen once. The clonotype comes from a man aged 18 to 30 in good health. J is TRBJ2-7 and V is TRBV6-5, with D perhaps TRBD1 (5 bases). Sequenced sample: blood. As DNA, the CDR3 is TGTGCCAGCAGAAGGGGCAGGGACTACGAGCAGTACTTC. Its translation is CASRRGRDYEQYF.